Below are 28 T cell receptor beta chains sequenced from a single sample in a study of cytomegalovirus exposure and HLA in healthy donors. Amplification used 60 Vbeta primers and 13 Jbeta primers. Libraries were prepared by immunoSEQ multiplex PCR; TCRdb keeps only in-frame clonotypes and omits some of them. The table lists 100,000 to 150,000 clones, roughly three quarters of them singletons, with 0.85% to 1.4% in the top ten. Material for sequencing was PBMCs. These TCRs come from a woman aged 25 to 39 in good health and CMV-seronegative.

This rearrangement joins TRBV13 to TRBJ2-5, with D possibly being TRBD2 (6 bases). V dropped 5 bases and J dropped 2 bases, with 9 bases sitting between them. This CDR3 is 13 amino acids long. Per the germline V gene, CDR1 is PRHDT and CDR2 is FYEKMQ (reference sequence). Here the CDR3 DNA reads TGTGCCAGCAGCCTGGAGGGTCAAGAGACCCAGTACTTC. Its translation: CASSLEGQETQYF.

The chain has TRBV27 and TRBJ1-1, with no clear D. The CDR3 is 13 amino acids. Trimming cost V 3 bases and J 1 base, with 6 bases left between them. Germline V lookup: CDR1 MNHEY, CDR2 SMNVEV (reference sequence). The CDR3 here is CASSLAGNTEAFF. CDR3 sequence (DNA): TGTGCCAGCAGTTTGGCGGGGAACACTGAAGCTTTCTTT.

CDR3 DNA sequence: TGTGCCAGCAGTCCTGGGTCGCAGGGAGGTACCTACGAGCAGTACTTC. Translated, it gives CASSPGSQGGTYEQYF. The chain is built from TRBV27 and TRBJ2-7; the D gene is possibly TRBD2 (6 bases). Germline CDR1 is MNHEY and CDR2 is SMNVEV (reference sequence). Trimming cost V 5 bases and J 2 bases, with 19 bases left between them. CDR3 length equals 16 residues.

The chain recombines TRBV5-1 with TRBJ2-1; TRBD1 matches 12 bases. Germline CDR1 SGHRS, CDR2 YFSETQ. J gave up 6 bases and V 1 base, and 8 bases lay outside the gene matches. CDR3 length: 17 residues. CDR3 sequence reads: CASSLTPAGQGANEQFF. CDR3 nucleotide sequence: TGCGCCAGCAGCTTGACCCCGGCGGGACAGGGGGCCAATGAGCAGTTCTTC.

The chain joins TRBV6-5 to TRBJ2-1; D may be TRBD2 (6 bases). The length of the CDR3 is 15 residues. Germline lookup yields CDR1 MNHEY and CDR2 SVGAGI. V gave up 5 bases and J gave up 6 bases, with 17 bases separating them. CDR3 nucleotide sequence: TGTGCCAGCAGTAGGACCCGGAGGGTGGGCAATGAGCAGTTCTTC. This gives the protein CASSRTRRVGNEQFF.

The chain joins TRBV21-1 to TRBJ2-7; TRBD2 is the table's D call and was not checked against the DNA. TRBV21-1 is classified as a pseudogene. The CDR3 has 18 amino acids. The CDR3 sequence: CASSPRLAGEVVVNWQYF. CDR3 in DNA: TGTGCCAGCAGCCCCCGACTAGCGGGAGAGGTGGTGGTAAACTGGCAGTACTTC.

The V and J genes are TRBV30 and TRBJ2-3; 8 nucleotides agree with TRBD2. With 6 bases clipped from V and 3 bases from J, the junction kept 8 bases outside the gene matches. The CDR3 totals 14 residues. Germline-derived CDR1 and CDR2 are GTSNPN and SVGIG (reference sequence). CDR3 region: CACAGGAFTDTQYF. CDR3 nucleotides: TGTGCCTGCGCCGGGGGGGCGTTTACAGATACGCAGTATTTT.

The chain has TRBV30 and TRBJ1-5; D remains unclear. Deletions cut 7 bases from V and 0 bases from J, with 10 bases between. Germline V CDR1 and CDR2: GTSNPN, SVGIG (reference sequence). The CDR3 contains 13 residues. In DNA, the CDR3 is TGTGCCTTGCAGCGGGGTAGCAATCAGCCCCAGCATTTT. As protein: CALQRGSNQPQHF.

The table lists this clone with a few counts. The rearrangement uses TRBV6-1 and TRBJ2-7; 12 bases align to TRBD1. The germline CDR1 and CDR2 sequences are MNHNS and SASEGT. V lost 0 bases to trimming and J lost 3 bases; unmatched junction nucleotides: 3. The CDR3 runs to 16 residues. CDR3 sequence: CASSEAGTGGFYEQYF. For the CDR3, the DNA is TGTGCCAGCAGTGAAGCGGGGACAGGGGGCTTCTACGAGCAGTACTTC.

The V gene is TRBV5-8, the J gene TRBJ1-1; no clear D. The CDR3 extends over 11 amino acids. Trimming removed 4 bases from V and 4 bases from J, with 5 bases in between. The V gene's germline CDR1 is SGHTS and CDR2 YDEGEE. The CDR3 is CASSPLTEAFF. In DNA form, the CDR3 reads TGTGCCAGCAGCCCCCTCACTGAAGCTTTCTTT.

The chain employs TRBV27 and TRBJ1-6, with 7 nucleotides matching TRBD1. The germline gives CDR1 MNHEY, CDR2 SMNVEV (reference sequence). The CDR3 loop spans 16 amino acids. Trimming removed 8 bases from V and 4 bases from J; junction bases left unmatched: 11. The CDR3 here is CASRPPGGWYNSPLHF. In DNA, the CDR3 is TGTGCCAGCCGACCCCCAGGGGGTTGGTATAATTCACCCCTCCACTTT.

This rearrangement joins TRBV6-5 to TRBJ1-2; TRBD1 agrees at 9 bases. The ends lost 7 bases at V and 6 bases at J; junction bases unmatched: 6. CDR1 is MNHEY, CDR2 SVGAGI, per germline. The CDR3 extends over 13 amino acids. Written as DNA, the CDR3 is TGTGCCAGCATCAAACAGGGGGCTGATGGCTACACCTTC. This gives the protein CASIKQGADGYTF.

The chain joins TRBV7-9 to TRBJ2-7, with D tentatively TRBD2 (5 bases). Germline values: CDR1 SEHNR, CDR2 FQNEAQ (reference sequence). The CDR3 is 15 amino acids. V lost 4 bases, J lost 4 bases, and 17 bases lay in between. CDR3 region: CASSSGFDPPYEQYF. CDR3 nucleotide sequence: TGTGCCAGCAGCTCGGGATTCGACCCTCCTTACGAGCAGTACTTC.

About this clone itself: The junction differs from germline at one of its ends, possibly a read error. The J gene is TRBJ1-4, the V gene TRBV9; TRBD1 might be the D (5 bases). CDR1 is SGDLS, CDR2 YYNGEE, per germline. The CDR3 consists of 14 residues. The CDR3 is CTSSSGQSNEKLFF. The CDR3 nucleotides read TGTACCAGCAGCTCAGGGCAGTCTAATGAAAAACTGTTTTTT.

This clone showed up just once. This chain joins TRBV6-5 and TRBJ2-7; 10 bases fit TRBD1. Germline CDR1 MNHEY, CDR2 SVGAGI. This CDR3 is 14 amino acids long. V was clipped by 5 bases and J by 4 bases; unmatched bases: 5. CDR3 nucleotide sequence: TGTGCCAGCAGTGTCGACAGGGGGCTTTACGAGCAGTACTTC. This sequence encodes CASSVDRGLYEQYF.

The J gene is TRBJ2-7, the V gene TRBV6-1; TRBD1 is a possible D gene (5 bases). V lost 8 bases to trimming and J lost 5 bases, with 22 bases between them. This CDR3 contains 15 residues. The germline gives CDR1 MNHNS, CDR2 SASEGT. The CDR3 DNA is TGTGCCAGCCGACCCCTTAGGGCAGGGAACAACGAGCAGTACTTC. Translation gives CASRPLRAGNNEQYF.

This clone was seen only a few times. The gene calls are TRBV5-6 and TRBJ2-3, with 8 bases fitting TRBD2. Trimming at V came to 7 bases and at J to 3 bases, leaving 10 bases not matched to a gene. The V gene's germline CDR1 is SGHDT and CDR2 YYEEEE. The CDR3 extends over 15 amino acids. This CDR3 reads CASYYMAGGTDTQYF. CDR3 nucleotides: TGTGCCAGCTACTATATGGCGGGAGGAACAGATACGCAGTATTTT.

The chain's CDR3 is CASSQDGSSGSYNEQFF. CDR3 coding DNA: TGCGCCAGCAGCCAAGATGGTAGTAGCGGGTCTTACAATGAGCAGTTCTTC. The V and J genes are TRBV4-3 and TRBJ2-1, with 7 bases that match TRBD2. CDR3 length: 17 amino acids. Germline V CDR1 and CDR2: LGHNA, YSLEER. The trim removed 0 bases at V and 4 bases at J, leaving 9 bases unmatched.

This sequence joins TRBV4-3 and TRBJ2-6, with D possibly matching TRBD1 (6 bases). Germline CDR1 and CDR2: LGHNA and YSLEER. V lost 0 bases and J lost 0, with 12 bases in between. This CDR3 comprises 18 residues. The CDR3 loop is CASSQEDRLSSGANVLTF. The CDR3 DNA is TGCGCCAGCAGCCAAGAGGACAGATTGAGCTCTGGGGCCAACGTCCTGACTTTC.

In this sample, this clone turned up once. V gene TRBV14 combines with J gene TRBJ1-1; D is ambiguous. The CDR3 extends over 13 amino acids. Trimming left V 1 base short and J 8 bases short, with 11 bases between. Germline-derived CDR1 and CDR2 are SGHDN and FVKESK. The CDR3 region is CASSQVRASEAFF. The DNA for the CDR3 is TGTGCCAGCAGCCAAGTTCGAGCGTCAGAAGCTTTCTTT.

This rearrangement joins TRBV19 to TRBJ2-7, with TRBD1 identical over 8 bases. Germline CDR1 is LNHDA and CDR2 is SQIVND (reference sequence). J gave up 4 bases and V 6 bases, and 8 bases lay outside the gene matches. This CDR3 is built from 14 residues. CDR3: CASSKYQGAYEQYF. The CDR3 bases are TGTGCCAGTAGCAAATACCAGGGGGCTTACGAGCAGTACTTC. The full variable domain, its missing parts supplied by reference TRBV19 and TRBJ2-7, is DGGITQSPKYLFRKEGQNVTLSCEQNLNHDAMYWYRQDPGQGLRLIYYSQIVNDFQKGDIAEGYSVSREKKESFPLTVTSAQKNPTAFYLCASSKYQGAYEQYFGPGTRLTVT.

This chain joins TRBV5-1 and TRBJ2-1, with D possibly being TRBD2 (6 bases). Germline V gives CDR1 SGHRS, CDR2 YFSETQ. The CDR3 covers 16 residues. V gave up 4 bases and J gave up 4 bases, with 18 bases separating them. This CDR3 is CASSPELRGTYNEQFF. The CDR3, as DNA: TGCGCCAGCAGCCCGGAGTTGCGGGGCACATACAATGAGCAGTTCTTC.

The J gene is TRBJ1-3, the V gene TRBV23-1, with D perhaps TRBD1 (6 bases). TRBV23-1 has ORF status, its function being uncertain. Between the trimmed V and J ends, which lost 0 bases and 0 bases, there was a span of 15 bases. The CDR3 loop spans 18 amino acids. The CDR3 coding sequence is TGCGCCAGCAGTCAATCGTTTCAGGGGATTTACTCTGGAAACACCATATATTTT. Its protein is CASSQSFQGIYSGNTIYF.

This chain connects TRBV6-1 to TRBJ2-1, with D possibly matching TRBD1 (6 bases). The CDR3 contains 14 residues. The V gene's germline CDR1 is MNHNS and CDR2 SASEGT. Between the trimmed V and J ends, which lost 2 bases and 4 bases, there was a span of 9 bases. The CDR3 region has the DNA TGTGCCAGCAGTGAATTTAGGGGGTACAATGAGCAGTTCTTC. Translation: CASSEFRGYNEQFF.

The chain employs TRBV19 and TRBJ2-7; 8 positions match TRBD2. The trim removed 6 bases at V and 6 bases at J, leaving 13 bases unmatched. Germline V CDR1 and CDR2: LNHDA, SQIVND (reference sequence). The CDR3 has 15 amino acids. The CDR3 DNA follows: TGTGCCAGTAGCTTCGGGGGGGCGGGAGAAGGCGAGCAGTACTTC. The encoded protein is CASSFGGAGEGEQYF.

The V gene is TRBV6-5, the J gene TRBJ1-5; 9 bases map to TRBD1. The CDR3 length is 14 residues. In germline, CDR1 is MNHEY, CDR2 SVGAGI. With 4 bases clipped from V and 10 bases from J, the junction kept 8 bases outside the gene matches. The CDR3 spells CASSSYRGQEPQHF. DNA of the CDR3: TGTGCCAGCAGTTCGTACAGGGGGCAGGAACCCCAGCATTTT.

V and J are TRBV5-6 and TRBJ2-1; 8 positions match TRBD2. The CDR3 has 15 residues. Germline V gene lookup returns CDR1 SGHDT and CDR2 YYEEEE. V dropped 4 bases and J dropped 3; count of bases not matched to a gene: 6. CDR3 amino acids: CASSLLAGHYNEQFF. The CDR3 DNA reads TGTGCCAGCAGCCTGCTAGCGGGCCACTACAATGAGCAGTTCTTC.

The V call is TRBV10-3, the J call TRBJ1-1; D is uncertain. CDR1 is ENHRY, CDR2 SYGVKD, per germline. V lost 2 bases to trimming and J lost 2 bases, with 9 bases between them. The CDR3 consists of 14 residues. The CDR3 sequence: CAISEMEGNTEAFF. DNA for the CDR3: TGTGCCATCAGTGAGATGGAGGGAAACACTGAAGCTTTCTTT.